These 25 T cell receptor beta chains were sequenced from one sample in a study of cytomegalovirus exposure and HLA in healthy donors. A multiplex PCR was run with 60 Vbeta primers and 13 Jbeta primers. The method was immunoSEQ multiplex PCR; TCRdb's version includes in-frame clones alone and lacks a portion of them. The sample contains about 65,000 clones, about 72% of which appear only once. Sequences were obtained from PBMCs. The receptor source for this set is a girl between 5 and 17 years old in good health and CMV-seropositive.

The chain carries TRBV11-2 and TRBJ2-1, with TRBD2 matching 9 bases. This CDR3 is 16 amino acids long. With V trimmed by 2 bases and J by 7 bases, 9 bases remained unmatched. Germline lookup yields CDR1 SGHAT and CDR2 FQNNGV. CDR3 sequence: CASSLRSSGGRNEQFF. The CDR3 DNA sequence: TGTGCCAGCAGCTTAAGGAGTAGCGGGGGAAGGAATGAGCAGTTCTTC. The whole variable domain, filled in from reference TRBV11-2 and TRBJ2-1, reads EAGVAQSPRYKIIEKRQSVAFWCNPISGHATLYWYQQILGQGPKLLIQFQNNGVVDDSQLPKDRFSAERLKGVDSTLKIQPAKLEDSAVYLCASSLRSSGGRNEQFFGPGTRLTVL.

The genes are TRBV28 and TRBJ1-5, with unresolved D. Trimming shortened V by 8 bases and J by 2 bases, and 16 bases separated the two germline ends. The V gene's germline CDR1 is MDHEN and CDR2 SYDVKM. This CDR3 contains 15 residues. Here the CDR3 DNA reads TGTGCCAGCCATCGACGGGAGACGGGCAATCAGCCCCAGCATTTT. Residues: CASHRRETGNQPQHF.

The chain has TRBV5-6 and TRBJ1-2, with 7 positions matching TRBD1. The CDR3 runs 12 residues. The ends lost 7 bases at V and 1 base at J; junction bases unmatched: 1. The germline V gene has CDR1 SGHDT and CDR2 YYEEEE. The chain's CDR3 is CASQGGNYGYTF. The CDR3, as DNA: TGTGCCAGCCAGGGGGGTAACTATGGCTACACCTTC.

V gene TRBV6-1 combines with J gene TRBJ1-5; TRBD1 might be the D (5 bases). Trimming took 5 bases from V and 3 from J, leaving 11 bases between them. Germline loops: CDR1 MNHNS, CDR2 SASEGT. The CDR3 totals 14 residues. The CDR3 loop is CASSSRQFNQPQHF. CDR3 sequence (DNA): TGTGCCAGCAGTTCCCGACAGTTCAATCAGCCCCAGCATTTT.

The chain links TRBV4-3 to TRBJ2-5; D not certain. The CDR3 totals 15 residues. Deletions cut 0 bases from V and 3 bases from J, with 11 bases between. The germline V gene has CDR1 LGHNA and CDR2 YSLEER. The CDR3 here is CASSQDFGRKETQYF. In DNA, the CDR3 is TGCGCCAGCAGCCAAGATTTTGGCAGGAAAGAGACCCAGTACTTC.

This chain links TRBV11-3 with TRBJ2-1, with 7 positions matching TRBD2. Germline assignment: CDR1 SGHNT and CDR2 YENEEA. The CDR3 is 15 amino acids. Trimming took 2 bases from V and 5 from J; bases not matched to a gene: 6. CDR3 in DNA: TGTGCCAGCAGCTTATACGGGAGGCCGGACAATGAGCAGTTCTTC. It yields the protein CASSLYGRPDNEQFF.

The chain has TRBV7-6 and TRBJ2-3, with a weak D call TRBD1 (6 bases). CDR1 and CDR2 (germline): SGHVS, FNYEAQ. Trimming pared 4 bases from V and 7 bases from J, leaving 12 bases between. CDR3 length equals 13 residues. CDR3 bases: TGTGCCAGCAGCTACAGGGTTGAGTATACGCAGTATTTT. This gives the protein CASSYRVEYTQYF.

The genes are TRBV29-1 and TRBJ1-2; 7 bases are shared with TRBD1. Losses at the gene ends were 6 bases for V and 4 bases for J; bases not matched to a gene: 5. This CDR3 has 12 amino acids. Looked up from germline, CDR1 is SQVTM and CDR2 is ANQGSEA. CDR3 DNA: TGCAGCGTATTACAGGGGACCTATGGCTACACCTTC. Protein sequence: CSVLQGTYGYTF.

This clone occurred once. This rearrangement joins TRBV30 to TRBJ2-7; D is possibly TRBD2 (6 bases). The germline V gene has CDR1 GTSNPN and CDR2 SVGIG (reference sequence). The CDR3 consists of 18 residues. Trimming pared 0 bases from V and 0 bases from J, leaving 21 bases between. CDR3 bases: TGTGCCTGGAGTGTCCCCGGGACCAACAACGGGGGCTCCTACGAGCAGTACTTC. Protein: CAWSVPGTNNGGSYEQYF.

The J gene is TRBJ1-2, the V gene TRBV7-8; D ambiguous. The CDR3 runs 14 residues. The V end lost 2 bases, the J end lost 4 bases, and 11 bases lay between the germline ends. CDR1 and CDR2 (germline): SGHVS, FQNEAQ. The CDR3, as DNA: TGTGCCAGCAGCTTAACTCCGGGAAGCTATGGCTACACCTTC. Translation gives CASSLTPGSYGYTF.

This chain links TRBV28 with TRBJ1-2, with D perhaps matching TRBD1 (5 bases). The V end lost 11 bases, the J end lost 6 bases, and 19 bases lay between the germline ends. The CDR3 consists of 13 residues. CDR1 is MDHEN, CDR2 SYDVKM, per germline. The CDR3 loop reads CAGWAGEGNGYTF. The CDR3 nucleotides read TGTGCCGGATGGGCGGGGGAGGGAAATGGCTACACCTTC.

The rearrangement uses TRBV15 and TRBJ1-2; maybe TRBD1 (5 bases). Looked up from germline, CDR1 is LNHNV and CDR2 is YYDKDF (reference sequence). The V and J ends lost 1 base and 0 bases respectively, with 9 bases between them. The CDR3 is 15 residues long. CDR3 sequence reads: CATSRVRGPNYGYTF. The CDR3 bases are TGTGCCACCAGCAGAGTGCGGGGACCTAACTATGGCTACACCTTC.

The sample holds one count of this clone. This CDR3 reads CASSSGDTEAFF. In DNA, the CDR3 is TGTGCCAGCAGTTCAGGGGACACTGAAGCTTTCTTT. The chain uses TRBV28 and TRBJ1-1; D is perhaps TRBD1 (6 bases). This CDR3 spans 12 amino acids. Trimming removed 4 bases from V and 3 bases from J, with 6 bases in between. Germline V gives CDR1 MDHEN, CDR2 SYDVKM.

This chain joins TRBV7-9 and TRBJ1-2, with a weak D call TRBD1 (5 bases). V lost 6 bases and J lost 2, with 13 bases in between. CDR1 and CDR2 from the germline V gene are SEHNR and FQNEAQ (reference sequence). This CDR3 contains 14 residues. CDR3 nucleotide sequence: TGTGCCAGCAGTTTATTGACAGAGAACTATGGCTACACCTTC. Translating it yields CASSLLTENYGYTF. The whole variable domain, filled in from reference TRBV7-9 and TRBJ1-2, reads DTGVSQNPRHKITKRGQNVTFRCDPISEHNRLYWYRQTLGQGPEFLTYFQNEAQLEKSRLLSDRFSAERPKGSFSTLEIQRTEQGDSAMYLCASSLLTENYGYTFGSGTRLTVV.

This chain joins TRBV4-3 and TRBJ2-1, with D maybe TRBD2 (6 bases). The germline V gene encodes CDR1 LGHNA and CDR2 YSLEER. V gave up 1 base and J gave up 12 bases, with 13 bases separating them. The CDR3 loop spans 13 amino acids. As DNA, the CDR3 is TGCGCCAGCAGCCAAGCAGGCGGGGCCCCGCAGTTCTTC. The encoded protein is CASSQAGGAPQFF.

CDR3 residues: CASSSMTGGAYEQYF. CDR3 coding DNA: TGTGCCAGCAGCTCGATGACAGGGGGGGCCTACGAGCAGTACTTC. The gene calls are TRBV5-4 and TRBJ2-7; 9 nucleotides agree with TRBD1. The CDR3 has 15 amino acids. J gave up 2 bases and V 3 bases, and 6 bases lay outside the gene matches. The germline V gene encodes CDR1 SGHNT and CDR2 YYREEE (reference sequence).

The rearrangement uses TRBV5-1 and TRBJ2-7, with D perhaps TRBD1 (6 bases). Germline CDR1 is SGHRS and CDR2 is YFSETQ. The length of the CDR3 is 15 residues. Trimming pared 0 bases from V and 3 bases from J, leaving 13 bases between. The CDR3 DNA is TGCGCCAGCAGCTTGGTACAGGGTTATTTCTACGAGCAGTACTTC. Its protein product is CASSLVQGYFYEQYF.

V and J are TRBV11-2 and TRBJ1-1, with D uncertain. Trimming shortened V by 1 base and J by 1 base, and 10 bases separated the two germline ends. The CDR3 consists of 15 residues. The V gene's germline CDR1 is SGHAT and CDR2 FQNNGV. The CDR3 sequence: CASSLGAGRNTEAFF. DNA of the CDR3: TGTGCCAGCAGCTTAGGGGCCGGGAGGAACACTGAAGCTTTCTTT.

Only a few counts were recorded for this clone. The chain's CDR3 is CASSQGDSYNEKLFF. The DNA of the CDR3 is TGCGCCAGCAGCCAAGGGGACAGCTATAATGAAAAACTGTTTTTT. The chain joins TRBV4-1 to TRBJ1-4; 7 positions match TRBD1. V gave up 1 base and J gave up 4 bases; unmatched junction bases: 3. The CDR3 extends over 15 amino acids. CDR1 is MGHRA, CDR2 YSYEKL, per germline.

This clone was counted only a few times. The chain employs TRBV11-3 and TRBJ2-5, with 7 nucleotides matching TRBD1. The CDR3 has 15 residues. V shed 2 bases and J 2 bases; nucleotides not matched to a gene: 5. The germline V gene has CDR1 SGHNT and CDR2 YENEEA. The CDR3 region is CASSLNDRAQETQYF. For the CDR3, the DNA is TGTGCCAGCAGCTTAAACGACAGGGCGCAAGAGACCCAGTACTTC.

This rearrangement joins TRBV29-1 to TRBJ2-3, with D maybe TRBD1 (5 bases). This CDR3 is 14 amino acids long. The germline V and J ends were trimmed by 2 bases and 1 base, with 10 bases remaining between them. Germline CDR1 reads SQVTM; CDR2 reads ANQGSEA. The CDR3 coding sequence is TGCAGCGTTGAATCCAGGGTCGGCACAGATACGCAGTATTTT. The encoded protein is CSVESRVGTDTQYF.

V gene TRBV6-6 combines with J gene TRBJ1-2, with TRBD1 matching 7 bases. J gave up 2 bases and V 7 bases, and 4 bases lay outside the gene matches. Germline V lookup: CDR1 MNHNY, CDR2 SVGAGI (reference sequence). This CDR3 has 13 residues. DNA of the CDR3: TGTGCCAGCACCAAGACAGGGAACTATGGCTACACCTTC. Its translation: CASTKTGNYGYTF.

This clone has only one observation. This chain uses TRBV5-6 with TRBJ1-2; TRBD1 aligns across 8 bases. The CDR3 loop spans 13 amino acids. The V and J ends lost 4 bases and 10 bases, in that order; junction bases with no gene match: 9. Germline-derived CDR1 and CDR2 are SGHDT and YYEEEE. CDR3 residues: CASSGSGTGAYTF. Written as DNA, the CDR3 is TGTGCCAGCAGCGGCTCCGGGACAGGAGCCTACACCTTC.

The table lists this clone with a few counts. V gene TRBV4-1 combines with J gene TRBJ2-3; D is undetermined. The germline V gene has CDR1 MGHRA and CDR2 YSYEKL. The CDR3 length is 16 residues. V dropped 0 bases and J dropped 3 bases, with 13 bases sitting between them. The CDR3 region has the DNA TGCGCCAGCAGCCAAGATAGCCCCCCTACGACAGATACGCAGTATTTT. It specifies CASSQDSPPTTDTQYF.

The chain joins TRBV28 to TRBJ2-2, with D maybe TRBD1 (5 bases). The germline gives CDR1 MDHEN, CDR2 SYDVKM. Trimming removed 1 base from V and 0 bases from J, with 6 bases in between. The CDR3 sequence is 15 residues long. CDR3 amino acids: CASSLLGANTGELFF. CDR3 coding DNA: TGTGCCAGCAGTTTATTAGGGGCGAACACCGGGGAGCTGTTTTTT.